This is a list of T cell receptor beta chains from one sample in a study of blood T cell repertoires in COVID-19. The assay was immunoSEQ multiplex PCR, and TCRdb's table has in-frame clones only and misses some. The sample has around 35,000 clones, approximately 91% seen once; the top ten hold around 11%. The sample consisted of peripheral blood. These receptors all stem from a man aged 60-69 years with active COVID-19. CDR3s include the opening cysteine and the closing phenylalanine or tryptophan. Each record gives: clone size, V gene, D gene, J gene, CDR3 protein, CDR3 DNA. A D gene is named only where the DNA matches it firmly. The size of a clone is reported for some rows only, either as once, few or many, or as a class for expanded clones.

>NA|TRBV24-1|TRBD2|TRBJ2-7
CATPSGKRYEQYF
TGTGCCACTCCGAGCGGGAAGAGGTACGAGCAGTACTTC
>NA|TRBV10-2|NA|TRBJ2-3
CASRQGTDTQYF
TGCGCCAGCAGGCAGGGCACAGATACGCAGTATTTT
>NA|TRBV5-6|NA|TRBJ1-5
CASSLSGENQPQHF
TGTGCCAGCAGCTTATCAGGGGAGAATCAGCCCCAGCATTTT
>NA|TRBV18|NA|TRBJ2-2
CASSPAGATTGELFF
TGTGCCAGCTCACCGGCAGGGGCAACGACCGGGGAGCTGTTTTTT
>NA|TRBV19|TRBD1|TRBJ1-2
CASSPQGGPGGYGYTF
TGTGCCAGTAGTCCTCAAGGGGGCCCCGGGGGCTATGGCTACACCTTC
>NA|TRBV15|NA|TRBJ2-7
CATSRDRSGTTLSYEQYF
TGTGCCACCAGCAGAGATCGAAGCGGGACAACGTTGTCCTACGAGCAGTACTTC
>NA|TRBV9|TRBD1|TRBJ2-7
CASSGTGPTEQYF
TGTGCCAGCAGTGGGACAGGGCCCACTGAGCAGTACTTC
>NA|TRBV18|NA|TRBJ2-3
CASSPGAASTDTQYF
TGTGCCAGCTCACCAGGGGCAGCAAGCACAGATACGCAGTATTTT
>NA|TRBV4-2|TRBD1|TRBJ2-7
CASSQTGSPYEQYF
TGTGCCAGCAGCCAGACAGGGTCCCCCTACGAGCAGTACTTC
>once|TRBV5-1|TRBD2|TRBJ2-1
CASSLIYNLAGGDNEQFF
TGCGCCAGCAGCTTGATTTACAATTTAGCGGGAGGGGACAATGAGCAGTTCTTC
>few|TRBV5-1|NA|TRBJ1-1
CASSLYRLDTEAFF
TGCGCCAGCAGCTTGTACAGGTTGGACACTGAAGCTTTCTTT
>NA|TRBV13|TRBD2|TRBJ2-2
CASSREAEWELFF
TGTGCCAGCAGCCGGGAGGCGGAGTGGGAGCTGTTTTTT